Below are 8 T cell receptor beta chains sequenced from a single sample in a study of human T cells and chemical hapten exposure. Time point noted: pre-sensitization, week 0. Stated treatment: therapeutic diphenylcyclopropenone sensitization with weekly scalp DPC. TCRdb called the RACE reads again in MiXCR, with one record for every CDR3 protein. The table records about 51,000 distinct CDR3 sequences, about 9.2% of them present only once. The sequencing here drew on whole blood, taken in connection with sensitization to the hapten diphenylcyclopropenone (DPC). All receptors come from a woman aged 40 to 50 with alopecia areata. Some clones in this sample may be carry-over from other donors' samples.

In regard to this clonotype: The junction and the germline gene differ at one end; a read error may be behind it. This chain joins TRBV5-6 and TRBJ2-3, with 7 bases matching TRBD1. Looked up from germline, CDR1 is SGHDT and CDR2 is YYEEEE. The CDR3 is made up of 16 amino acids. CDR3 in DNA: TGTGTCAGCAGCTTCACTGGACAGGCTAGCACAGATACGCAGTATTTT. This gives the protein CVSSFTGQASTDTQYF.

This clonotype was seen ten or more times. The rearrangement joins TRBV7-3 to TRBJ2-6; 8 positions agree with TRBD1. CDR1 and CDR2 from the germline V gene are SGHTA and FQGTGA. The V gene end was trimmed by 2 bases and the J gene end by 2 bases; junction bases not matched to a gene: 5. This CDR3 is built from 17 residues. The CDR3 here is CASSLSGGTAGANVLTF. The CDR3 nucleotides read TGTGCCAGCAGCTTATCAGGGGGCACGGCTGGGGCCAACGTCCTGACTTTC.

This clonotype was counted many times. The V and J genes are TRBV9 and TRBJ2-7; 7 positions match TRBD2. The CDR3 loop spans 15 amino acids. Germline V gene lookup returns CDR1 SGDLS and CDR2 YYNGEE. Trimming cost V 3 bases and J 7 bases; bases outside gene matches: 13. The DNA for the CDR3 is TGTGCCAGCAGCGCCGGGGGGACCGCGTTAGGGGAGCAGTACTTC. This codes for CASSAGGTALGEQYF.

The rearrangement joins TRBV9 to TRBJ1-1; 7 bases are a match to TRBD1. The V segment lost 0 bases and the J segment 2 bases; nucleotides outside the gene matches: 4. This CDR3 region has 15 residues. CDR1 is SGDLS and CDR2 is YYNGEE in the germline V gene. The CDR3 coding sequence is TGTGCCAGCAGCGTAGACGTAGGGGGCAACACTGAAGCTTTCTTT. This sequence encodes CASSVDVGGNTEAFF.

This clonotype was seen more than once but under ten times. This rearrangement joins TRBV28 to TRBJ2-7; 7 bases align to TRBD1. V gave up 6 bases and J gave up 2 bases; unmatched junction bases: 7. The CDR3 contains 14 residues. Germline CDR1 MDHEN, CDR2 SYDVKM. CDR3 loop: CASSLQGPPYEQYF. In DNA form, the CDR3 reads TGTGCCAGCAGCCTACAGGGGCCTCCCTACGAGCAGTACTTC. The full variable domain, with the rest looked up from reference TRBV28 and TRBJ2-7, is DVKVTQSSRYLVKRTGEKVFLECVQDMDHENMFWYRQDPGLGLRLIYFSYDVKMKEKGDIPEGYSVSREKKERFSLILESASTNQTSMYLCASSLQGPPYEQYFGPGTRLTVT.

This clonotype came up many times. The V and J genes are TRBV28 and TRBJ1-5, with TRBD1 identical over 8 bases. The J segment lost 0 bases and the V segment lost 7 bases, leaving 11 bases of the junction unmatched. The CDR3 runs to 17 residues. Per the germline V gene, CDR1 is MDHEN and CDR2 is SYDVKM. The CDR3 nucleotides read TGTGCCAGCACGCCCGACAGGGGAGGAGATAGCAATCAGCCCCAGCATTTT. Protein product: CASTPDRGGDSNQPQHF.

This clonotype was seen many times. The chain links TRBV27 to TRBJ1-4; TRBD1 might be the D (6 bases). Trimming stripped 6 bases from V and 1 base from J, with 12 bases between. The CDR3 is 15 residues long. From germline, CDR1 is MNHEY and CDR2 SMNVEV (reference sequence). CDR3 nucleotides: TGTGCCAGCAGCCGGACAGTCCGAACTAATGAAAAACTGTTTTTT. It encodes CASSRTVRTNEKLFF.

This clonotype occurred many times. This chain connects TRBV6-2 or TRBV6-3 to TRBJ1-1; D ambiguous. Germline lookup yields CDR1 MNHEY and CDR2 SVGEGT. The CDR3 has 14 residues. The V and J ends lost 6 bases and 1 base respectively, with 12 bases between them. The CDR3 protein is CASRNGRRNTEAFF. CDR3 sequence (DNA): TGTGCCAGCAGAAACGGACGGCGGAACACTGAAGCTTTCTTT.